This T cell receptor (beta chain) was profiled in a study of control samples from healthy donors and cancer patients. Only in-frame clones appear in the TCRdb table, and some are missing; sequencing was by immunoSEQ multiplex PCR. The profile shows 75,000 to 95,000 clones, approximately 93% of them singletons. CDR1 SGHTA and CDR2 FQGNSA come from the germline V gene. The CDR3 has 15 residues. The junction had 4 bases not matched to a gene; V was cut back by 4 bases and J by 0 bases. What was sequenced was blood. The origin of this receptor is a woman in her thirties in good health. This chain connects TRBV7-2 to TRBJ1-1; 8 bases match TRBD1. The CDR3 sequence: CASSWGTGLNTEAFF. CDR3 DNA sequence: TGTGCCAGCAGCTGGGGGACAGGCCTGAACACTGAAGCTTTCTTT.